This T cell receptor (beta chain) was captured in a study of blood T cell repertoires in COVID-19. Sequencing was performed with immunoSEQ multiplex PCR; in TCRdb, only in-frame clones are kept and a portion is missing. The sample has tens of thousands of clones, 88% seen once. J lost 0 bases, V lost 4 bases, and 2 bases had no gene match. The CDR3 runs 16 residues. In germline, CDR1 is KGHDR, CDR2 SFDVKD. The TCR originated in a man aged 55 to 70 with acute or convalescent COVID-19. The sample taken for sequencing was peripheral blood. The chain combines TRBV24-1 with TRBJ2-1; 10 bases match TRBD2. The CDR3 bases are TGTGCCACCAGTGACCCTAGCGGGAGCTCCTACAATGAGCAGTTCTTC. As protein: CATSDPSGSSYNEQFF.